These 20 T cell receptor beta chains were all obtained from the same sample, sequenced in a study of PD-L1 blockade in urothelial cancer. Assay used: immunoSEQ multiplex PCR; TCRdb lists only in-frame clones, some missing. The sample carries some 27,000 clones, over 80% recorded once. Specimen: PBMCs, collected around atezolizumab (anti-PD-L1) treatment. These receptor sequences come from a man aged 50 to 60 with urothelial cancer.

V and J are TRBV6-5 and TRBJ2-1, with 10 bases lining up with TRBD2. V shed 2 bases, J shed 4 bases, and the junction held 5 bases outside the gene matches. Germline V gives CDR1 MNHEY, CDR2 SVGAGI. CDR3 size: 16 residues. This chain's CDR3 is CASSYGRTSGYNEQFF. Written as DNA, the CDR3 is TGTGCCAGCAGTTACGGCCGGACTAGCGGTTACAATGAGCAGTTCTTC.

The rearrangement joins TRBV5-6 to TRBJ1-1, with D possibly matching TRBD1 (6 bases). Germline V lookup: CDR1 SGHDT, CDR2 YYEEEE. The CDR3 is 15 residues long. V lost 1 base and J 4 bases, leaving 14 bases between the germline ends. CDR3 protein: CASSLLIRRGTEAFF. CDR3 coding DNA: TGTGCCAGCAGCTTGTTAATTCGCAGGGGCACTGAAGCTTTCTTT.

This chain joins TRBV7-6 and TRBJ1-2, with a possible D match to TRBD1 (5 bases). Germline V lookup: CDR1 SGHVS, CDR2 FNYEAQ. V was clipped by 6 bases and J by 6 bases, with 11 bases between them. The CDR3 is made up of 12 amino acids. The CDR3 reads CASSRRGDGYTF. The CDR3 DNA sequence: TGTGCCAGCAGTCGTAGGGGTGATGGCTACACCTTC. Together with reference TRBV7-6 and TRBJ1-2, the CDR3 gives the full variable domain: GAGVSQSPRYKVTKRGQDVALRCDPISGHVSLYWYRQALGQGPEFLTYFNYEAQQDKSGLPNDRFSAERPEGSISTLTIQRTEQRDSAMYRCASSRRGDGYTFGSGTRLTVV.

V usage is TRBV2 and J usage is TRBJ2-5, with D possibly matching TRBD1 (5 bases). The CDR3 extends over 15 amino acids. In germline, CDR1 is SNHLY, CDR2 FYNNEI. V was trimmed by 6 bases and J by 2 bases, leaving 16 bases between them. In nucleotides, the CDR3 is TGTGCCAGCAGGGGGATTGGGGCAGTTCAAGAGACCCAGTACTTC. Translated: CASRGIGAVQETQYF.

V usage is TRBV5-4 and J usage is TRBJ1-5; 9 nucleotides align to TRBD1. This CDR3 has 16 amino acids. Trimming cost V 4 bases and J 3 bases; bases outside gene matches: 8. Germline assignment: CDR1 SGHNT and CDR2 YYREEE (reference sequence). Written as DNA, the CDR3 is TGTGCCAGCAGCAACACGGGGACAGGGACCAATCAGCCCCAGCATTTT. It specifies CASSNTGTGTNQPQHF.

This clone occurred once. The V and J genes are TRBV5-4 and TRBJ1-1; D ambiguous. Per germline, CDR1 SGHNT and CDR2 YYREEE (reference sequence). This CDR3 contains 13 residues. V was clipped by 0 bases and J by 3 bases, with 6 bases between them. The CDR3 loop reads CASSLGLDTEAFF. The CDR3, as DNA: TGTGCCAGCAGCTTGGGACTCGACACTGAAGCTTTCTTT.

The rearrangement links TRBV5-4 to TRBJ2-5, with D perhaps matching TRBD2 (5 bases). The germline V gene encodes CDR1 SGHNT and CDR2 YYREEE (reference sequence). V dropped 1 base and J dropped 5 bases, with 9 bases sitting between them. The CDR3 contains 13 residues. The CDR3 sequence is CASSLTGEETQYF. The CDR3 nucleotides read TGTGCCAGCAGCTTGACTGGGGAGGAGACCCAGTACTTC.

The chain joins TRBV10-3 to TRBJ1-5, with 9 positions matching TRBD1. J gave up 3 bases and V 6 bases, and 6 bases lay outside the gene matches. The V gene's germline CDR1 is ENHRY and CDR2 SYGVKD. The CDR3 is made up of 15 amino acids. The CDR3 sequence is CAISGTGQSNQPQHF. The CDR3 coding sequence is TGTGCCATCAGCGGGACAGGGCAATCCAATCAGCCCCAGCATTTT.

This sequence joins TRBV7-8 and TRBJ1-5; 10 positions agree with TRBD1. CDR3 size: 17 residues. V lost 8 bases to trimming and J lost 2 bases; unmatched junction nucleotides: 12. Germline-derived CDR1 and CDR2 are SGHVS and FQNEAQ. The CDR3 protein is CASATGTGEGGNQPQHF. CDR3 nucleotides: TGTGCCAGCGCTACAGGGACAGGGGAGGGGGGCAATCAGCCCCAGCATTTT.

This clone has a handful of counts. The chain is built from TRBV7-9 and TRBJ2-5; the D gene is possibly TRBD1 (5 bases). V was pared by 6 bases and J by 2 bases, with 13 bases between. Germline lookup yields CDR1 SEHNR and CDR2 FQNEAQ (reference sequence). The CDR3 sequence is 14 residues long. The CDR3 spells CASRVMTVQETQYF. The CDR3 DNA follows: TGTGCCAGCAGGGTAATGACAGTTCAAGAGACCCAGTACTTC.

The chain combines TRBV18 with TRBJ2-4, with D maybe TRBD2 (6 bases). Germline CDR1 is KGHSH and CDR2 is LQKENI. The length of the CDR3 is 16 residues. Trimming cost V 4 bases and J 0 bases, with 13 bases left between them. The CDR3 nucleotides are TGTGCCAGCTCACGGGGGGAGCATTTAGCCAAAAACATTCAGTACTTC. It yields the protein CASSRGEHLAKNIQYF. Combining the CDR3 with reference TRBV18 and TRBJ2-4 gives the whole variable domain NAGVMQNPRHLVRRRGQEARLRCSPMKGHSHVYWYRQLPEEGLKFMVYLQKENIIDESGMPKERFSAEFPKEGPSILRIQQVVRGDSAAYFCASSRGEHLAKNIQYFGAGTRLSVL.

V and J are TRBV25-1 and TRBJ2-5, with D tentatively TRBD1 (6 bases). This CDR3 comprises 15 residues. V was clipped by 2 bases and J by 5 bases, with 15 bases between them. Germline V lookup: CDR1 MGHDK, CDR2 SYGVNS. CDR3 loop: CASSEPNRVRETQYF. CDR3 in DNA: TGTGCCAGCAGTGAACCAAACAGGGTGCGGGAGACCCAGTACTTC.

The rearrangement joins TRBV7-2 to TRBJ1-2; no clear D. Trimming took 0 bases from V and 8 from J, leaving 10 bases between them. This CDR3 comprises 13 residues. Germline CDR1 reads SGHTA; CDR2 reads FQGNSA. Here the CDR3 reads CASSLARELGYTF. The CDR3 DNA reads TGTGCCAGCAGCTTAGCGAGGGAGTTGGGCTACACCTTC.

CDR3 coding DNA: TGTGCCAGCAGTGAGGGACAGTCTGGAAACACCATATATTTT. Residues: CASSEGQSGNTIYF. The chain uses TRBV25-1 and TRBJ1-3, with 7 bases matching TRBD1. Germline values: CDR1 MGHDK, CDR2 SYGVNS. The CDR3 has 14 amino acids. V lost 3 bases, J lost 1 base, and 0 bases stayed unmatched.

This clone occurred once. This sequence joins TRBV28 and TRBJ1-2, with D unclear. The V end was cut by 1 base, the J end by 5 bases, with 5 bases between. CDR1 is MDHEN and CDR2 is SYDVKM in the germline V gene. CDR3 size: 12 residues. In nucleotides, the CDR3 is TGTGCCAGCAGTTTATCCCATTATGGCTACACCTTC. Its protein product is CASSLSHYGYTF.

The V gene is TRBV9, the J gene TRBJ1-2; D is possibly TRBD1 (5 bases). The CDR3 runs to 15 residues. CDR1 and CDR2 from the germline V gene are SGDLS and YYNGEE. Trimming stripped 0 bases from V and 4 bases from J, with 13 bases between. The chain's CDR3 is CASSVGGARGYGYTF. In DNA, the CDR3 is TGTGCCAGCAGCGTAGGTGGGGCGCGGGGCTATGGCTACACCTTC.

This sequence joins TRBV16 and TRBJ1-5; 9 bases agree with TRBD1. The ends lost 0 bases at V and 7 bases at J; junction bases unmatched: 7. Germline V CDR1 and CDR2: KGHSY, FQNENV. This CDR3 is 16 amino acids long. CDR3 DNA sequence: TGTGCCAGCAGCCAATCTCCGGGACAGGGTCACCAGCCCCAGCATTTT. Encoded protein: CASSQSPGQGHQPQHF.

The chain has TRBV7-2 and TRBJ1-1; TRBD1 might be the D (6 bases). Germline values: CDR1 SGHTA, CDR2 FQGNSA. This CDR3 has 13 amino acids. V was trimmed by 4 bases and J by 8 bases, leaving 14 bases between them. CDR3 nucleotide sequence: TGTGCCAGCAGCTCAAACCGACAGGCGGAAGCTTTCTTT. This codes for CASSSNRQAEAFF.

The chain uses TRBV29-1 and TRBJ1-1; D is unresolved. The germline gives CDR1 SQVTM, CDR2 ANQGSEA. V lost 1 base to trimming and J lost 11 bases, with 14 bases between them. CDR3 length: 12 residues. As DNA, the CDR3 is TGCAGCGTTGAAGTAGGAGGAGGGTGGGCTTTCTTT. This codes for CSVEVGGGWAFF.

In the case of this clone: This specimen includes other DNA sequences encoding the same CDR3. The rearrangement joins TRBV5-1 to TRBJ2-1; TRBD2 matches 9 bases. Germline V gene data show CDR1 as SGHRS and CDR2 as YFSETQ. Trimming removed 0 bases from V and 4 bases from J; junction bases left unmatched: 2. The CDR3 runs 15 residues. The CDR3 sequence: CASSLGLAGYNEQFF. In nucleotides, the CDR3 is TGCGCCAGCAGCTTGGGGCTAGCGGGATACAATGAGCAGTTCTTC.